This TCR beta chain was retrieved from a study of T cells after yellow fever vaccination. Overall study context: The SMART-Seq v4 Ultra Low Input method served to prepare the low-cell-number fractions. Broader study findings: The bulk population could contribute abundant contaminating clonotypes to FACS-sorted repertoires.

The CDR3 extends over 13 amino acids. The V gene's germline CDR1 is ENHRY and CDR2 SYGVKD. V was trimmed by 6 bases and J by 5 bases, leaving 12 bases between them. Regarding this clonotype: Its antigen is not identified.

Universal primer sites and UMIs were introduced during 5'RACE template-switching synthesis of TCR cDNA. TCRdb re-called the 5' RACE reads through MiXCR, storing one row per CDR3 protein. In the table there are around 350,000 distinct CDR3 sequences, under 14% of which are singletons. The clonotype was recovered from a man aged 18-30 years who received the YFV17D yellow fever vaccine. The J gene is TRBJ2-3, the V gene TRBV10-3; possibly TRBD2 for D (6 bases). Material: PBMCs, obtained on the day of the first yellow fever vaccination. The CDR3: CAISAGFGDTQYF. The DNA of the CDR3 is TGTGCCATCAGCGCGGGGTTCGGAGATACGCAGTATTTT.